Below, one T cell receptor beta chain is given with its context. The specificity of this receptor is unknown. Base-call qualities are not available, and no considerably larger clone is one nucleotide away. TCRbeta CDR3 regions were amplified from genomic DNA by means of the immunoSEQ Assay, a bias-controlled multiplex PCR. The original pipeline was this. Within the assay, amplification of reference gene primers was used to estimate how many nucleated cells each sample contained. Sequence reads were collapsed and filtered to measure the absolute abundance of every unique TCRbeta CDR3 rearrangement. For each sample, productive Simpson clonality was calculated as the square root of Simpson's diversity index across productive rearrangements. Drawn from immuneACCESS, this table holds only the in-frame rearrangements with V and J called that TCRdb kept. Clones are partly lost; checked studies trace under half to an unresolved V gene and leave the rest unexplained. The DNA was the basis for D and trimming; V, J and clone size are from that table. Across this sample there are under 400,000 clones, with around 89% seen only once. 6.5% of the sample is in the top ten clones.

Each collaborating institution followed its own protocols to collect whole blood in K2EDTA tubes. Collaborator samples were shipped for TCRbeta analysis as frozen whole blood, isolated PBMCs, or DNA extracted from either sample type. The data stem from a study of blood T cell repertoires in COVID-19 (dated by TCRdb to 2020 to 2022). Looking at the study overall: Collaborator samples came from the United States, Italy and Spain and covered acute and convalescent phases of COVID-19. The prospective study material was composed of cDNA or gDNA derived from T cells, B-cell-depleted T cells, or PBMCs. Where HLA class I and class II types were available, the types were taken from metadata supplied by the sample provider, not from assay-based typing. The repertoires were released in a freely available public database meant as a resource for research on the immune response to SARS-CoV-2. Deeply sampled blood TCRbeta repertoires from subjects exposed to, actively infected with, or recovered from COVID-19 were included in the dataset. Sample metadata almost always included a de-identified subject ID, COVID-19 status, age in years and sex. The samples were drawn from the first 160 participants of the ongoing ImmuneRACE study and from roughly 1,300 subjects provided by 6 global collaborators. Overall study outcomes, separate from this receptor: The quantity of clinical and demographic metadata differed by source and by participant and was supplied without curation.

Taken from the germline V gene (reference sequence), the CDR1 and CDR2 loops are MNHEY and SMNVEV. Relative to germline, V is 5 bases shorter and J is 4 bases shorter, with 20 bases between their ends. Spanning cysteine to phenylalanine, the CDR3 consists of 16 amino acids. The only DNA kept is the CDR3, 48 bases in frame from the first base. The clonotype comes from a man in his late teens or twenties with active or convalescent COVID-19. Here the chain combines TRBV27 and TRBJ1-2, and the D gene may be TRBD1, 6 bases matching. The sample comprised peripheral blood. The nucleotide sequence reads TGTGCCAGCAGTCAGAGGGCCGGGACATATCCCTATGGCTACACCTTC. Translation gives CASSQRAGTYPYGYTF.